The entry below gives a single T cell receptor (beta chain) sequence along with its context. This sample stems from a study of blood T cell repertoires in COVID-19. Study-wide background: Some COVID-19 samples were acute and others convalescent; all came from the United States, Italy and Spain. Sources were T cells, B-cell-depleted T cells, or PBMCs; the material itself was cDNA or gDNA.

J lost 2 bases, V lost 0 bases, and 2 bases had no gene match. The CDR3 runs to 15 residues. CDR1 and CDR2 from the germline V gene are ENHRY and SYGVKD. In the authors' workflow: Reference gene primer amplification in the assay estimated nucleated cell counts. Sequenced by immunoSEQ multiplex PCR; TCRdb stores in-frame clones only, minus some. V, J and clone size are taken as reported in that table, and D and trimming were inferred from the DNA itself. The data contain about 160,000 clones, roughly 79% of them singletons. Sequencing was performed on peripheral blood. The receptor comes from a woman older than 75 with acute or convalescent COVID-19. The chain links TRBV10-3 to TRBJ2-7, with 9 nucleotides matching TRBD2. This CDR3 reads CAISESGGRAYEQYF. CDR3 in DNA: TGTGCCATCAGTGAGTCTGGCGGGAGGGCCTACGAGCAGTACTTC.